Listed here is a single T cell receptor (beta chain). Its antigen is undetermined. With 0 bases removed from V and 1 base from J, the gap between germline ends came to 7 bases. Germline values: CDR1 SGDLS, CDR2 YYNGEE. The CDR3 loop spans 14 amino acids. This entry is derived from a study of OX40 agonist ivuxolimab in advanced cancers. Findings of the study overall: The study did not work out the antigen specificity of the expanded peripheral T cells. Expanded clones belonging to CD8+ T cells outnumbered, on average, those of CD4+.

Measured with immunoSEQ multiplex PCR; TCRdb has only the in-frame clones, and not every one. The table lists approximately 14,000 clones, 65% to 75% of them singletons. The receptor was isolated from an adult with an advanced solid tumor such as melanoma, head and neck, liver or kidney cancer. The gene calls are TRBV9 and TRBJ1-2; D not certain. The specimen comprised CD4+ or CD8+ T cells sorted from blood, sampled in a trial of the OX40 agonist ivuxolimab. The CDR3 nucleotides are TGTGCCAGCAGCGTAGGGGTGGGTAACTATGGCTACACCTTC. Translating it yields CASSVGVGNYGYTF.